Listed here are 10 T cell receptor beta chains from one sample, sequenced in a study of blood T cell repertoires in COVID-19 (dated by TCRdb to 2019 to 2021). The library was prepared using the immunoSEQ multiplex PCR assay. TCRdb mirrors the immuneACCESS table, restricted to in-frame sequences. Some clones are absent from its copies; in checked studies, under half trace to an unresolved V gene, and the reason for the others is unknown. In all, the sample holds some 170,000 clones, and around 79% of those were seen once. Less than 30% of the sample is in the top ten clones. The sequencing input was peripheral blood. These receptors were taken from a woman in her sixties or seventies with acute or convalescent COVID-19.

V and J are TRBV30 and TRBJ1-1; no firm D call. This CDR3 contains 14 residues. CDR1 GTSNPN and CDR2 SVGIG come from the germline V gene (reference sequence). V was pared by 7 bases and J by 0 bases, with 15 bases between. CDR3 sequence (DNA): TGTGCCTCCCGGCGGGCGGGAGTGAACACTGAAGCTTTCTTT. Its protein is CASRRAGVNTEAFF.

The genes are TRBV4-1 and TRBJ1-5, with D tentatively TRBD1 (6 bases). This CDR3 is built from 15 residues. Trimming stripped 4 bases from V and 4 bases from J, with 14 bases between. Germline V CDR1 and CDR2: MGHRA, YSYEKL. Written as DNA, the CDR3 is TGCGCCAGCAGCCCCGCAGGGGATTGGAATCAGCCCCAGCATTTT. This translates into CASSPAGDWNQPQHF.

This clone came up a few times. The CDR3 loop is CASSQDRLAGELFF. Written as DNA, the CDR3 is TGTGCCAGCAGCCAAGATCGGCTAGCCGGGGAGCTGTTTTTT. This sequence joins TRBV3-1 (or the pseudogene TRBV3-2) and TRBJ2-2; D is unresolved. CDR1 and CDR2 (germline): LGHDT, YNNKEL (reference sequence). The CDR3 has 14 amino acids. Between the trimmed V and J ends, which lost 0 bases and 6 bases, there was a span of 8 bases.

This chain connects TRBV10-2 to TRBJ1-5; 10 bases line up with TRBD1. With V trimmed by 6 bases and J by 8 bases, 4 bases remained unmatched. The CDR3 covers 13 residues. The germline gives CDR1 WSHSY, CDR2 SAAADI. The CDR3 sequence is CASRGQGQEPQHF. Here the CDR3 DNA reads TGCGCCAGCAGGGGACAGGGGCAAGAGCCCCAGCATTTT.

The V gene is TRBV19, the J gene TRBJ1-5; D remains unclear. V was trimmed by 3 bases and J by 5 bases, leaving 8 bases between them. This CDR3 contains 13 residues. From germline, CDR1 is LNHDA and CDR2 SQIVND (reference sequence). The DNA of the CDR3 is TGTGCCAGTAGTATGGGCAGCTATCAGCCCCAGCATTTT. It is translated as CASSMGSYQPQHF.

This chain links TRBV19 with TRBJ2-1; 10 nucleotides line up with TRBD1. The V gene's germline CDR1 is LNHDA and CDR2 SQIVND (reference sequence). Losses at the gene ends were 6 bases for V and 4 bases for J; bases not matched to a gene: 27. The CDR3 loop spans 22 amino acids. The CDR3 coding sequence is TGTGCCAGTAGCCCCGGACAGGGGGATTATAGGGGGCGAGAGGTTCGGTACAATGAGCAGTTCTTC. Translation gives CASSPGQGDYRGREVRYNEQFF.

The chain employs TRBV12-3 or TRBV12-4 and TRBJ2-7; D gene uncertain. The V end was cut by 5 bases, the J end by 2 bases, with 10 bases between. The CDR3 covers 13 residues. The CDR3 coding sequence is TGTGCCAGCAGTAATACAAATACCTACGAGCAGTACTTC. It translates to CASSNTNTYEQYF.

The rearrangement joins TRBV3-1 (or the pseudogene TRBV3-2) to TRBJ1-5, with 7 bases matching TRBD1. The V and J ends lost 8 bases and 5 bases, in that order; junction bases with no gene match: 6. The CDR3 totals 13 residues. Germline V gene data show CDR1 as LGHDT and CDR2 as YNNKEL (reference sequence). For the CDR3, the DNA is TGTGCCAGCTCGGACAGGTTGGATCAGCCCCAGCATTTT. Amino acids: CASSDRLDQPQHF.

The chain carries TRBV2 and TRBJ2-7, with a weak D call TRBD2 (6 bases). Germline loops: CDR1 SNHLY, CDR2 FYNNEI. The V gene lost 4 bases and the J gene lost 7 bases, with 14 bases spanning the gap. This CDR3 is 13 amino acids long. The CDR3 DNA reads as TGTGCCAGCAGTGTAACGCGGGGTGGAGAGCAGTACTTC. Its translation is CASSVTRGGEQYF.

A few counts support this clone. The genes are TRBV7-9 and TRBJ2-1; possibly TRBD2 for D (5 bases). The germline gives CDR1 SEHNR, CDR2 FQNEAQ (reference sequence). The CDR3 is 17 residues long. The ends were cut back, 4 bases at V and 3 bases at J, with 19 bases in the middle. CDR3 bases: TGTGCCAGCAGCTATAGGTCGCTAGCCGGGCGCTACAATGAGCAGTTCTTC. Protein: CASSYRSLAGRYNEQFF.